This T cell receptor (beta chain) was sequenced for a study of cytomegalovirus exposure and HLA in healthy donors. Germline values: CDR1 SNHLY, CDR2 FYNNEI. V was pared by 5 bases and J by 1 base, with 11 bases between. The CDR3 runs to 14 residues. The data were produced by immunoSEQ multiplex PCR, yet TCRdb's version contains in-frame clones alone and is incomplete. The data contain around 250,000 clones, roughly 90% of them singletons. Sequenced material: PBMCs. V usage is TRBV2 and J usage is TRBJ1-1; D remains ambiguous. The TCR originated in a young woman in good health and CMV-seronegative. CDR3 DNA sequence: TGTGCCAGCAGTTTGAGGAGGGAGAACACTGAAGCTTTCTTT. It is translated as CASSLRRENTEAFF.